Presented here are 16 T cell receptor beta chains from one specimen sequenced in a study of early T cells in non-severe SARS-CoV-2 infection. In TCRdb, the 5' RACE reads were re-called with MiXCR into one record per CDR3 protein. Here the sample spans more than 95,000 distinct CDR3 sequences, 15% being singletons. The sequencing input was whole blood. The receptors shown here come from an adult who was a healthcare worker with PCR-confirmed SARS-CoV-2 infection or an uninfected control (not recorded which).

The chain uses TRBV11-3 and TRBJ1-1; D unclear. The CDR3 extends over 13 amino acids. The germline V gene encodes CDR1 SGHNT and CDR2 YENEEA. Trimming left V 0 bases short and J 6 bases short, with 8 bases between. The DNA of the CDR3 is TGTGCCAGCAGCTTAGAATCCGGGGCTGAAGCTTTCTTT. It encodes CASSLESGAEAFF.

CDR3: CASSQISGSNQPQHF. The CDR3 region has the DNA TGCGCCAGCAGCCAAATCTCGGGTAGCAATCAGCCCCAGCATTTT. The chain combines TRBV4-1 with TRBJ1-5; D remains unclear. CDR1 is MGHRA, CDR2 YSYEKL, per germline. V was shortened by 2 bases and J by 0 bases, with 8 bases between the two germline ends. The CDR3 is made up of 15 amino acids.

The gene calls are TRBV9 and TRBJ1-1, with unresolved D. V gave up 3 bases and J gave up 1 base, with 7 bases separating them. Germline loops: CDR1 SGDLS, CDR2 YYNGEE. The CDR3 is made up of 13 amino acids. CDR3 coding DNA: TGTGCCAGCAGCGACCGACAGAACACTGAAGCTTTCTTT. Translation: CASSDRQNTEAFF.

This clonotype was recorded a few times. V gene TRBV5-1 combines with J gene TRBJ2-7, with a weak D call TRBD1 (6 bases). V gave up 4 bases and J gave up 2 bases, with 22 bases separating them. Germline-derived CDR1 and CDR2 are SGHRS and YFSETQ. This CDR3 region has 17 residues. In nucleotides, the CDR3 is TGCGCCAGCAGCCCCTTCTCAGGGGTCGGGGTTCCCTACGAGCAGTACTTC. Translation gives CASSPFSGVGVPYEQYF.

The chain combines TRBV2 with TRBJ2-2; D perhaps matches TRBD2 (5 bases). The CDR3 covers 13 residues. The V gene lost 6 bases and the J gene lost 6 bases, with 11 bases spanning the gap. Per the germline V gene, CDR1 is SNHLY and CDR2 is FYNNEI. The CDR3 DNA is TGTGCCAGCAGAGAGGGCCCGCCCGGGGAGCTGTTTTTT. Translated, it gives CASREGPPGELFF.

Only a few counts were recorded for this clonotype. The chain is built from TRBV20-1 and TRBJ2-4; 7 nucleotides agree with TRBD1. J was trimmed by 6 bases and V by 6 bases; bases with no gene match: 5. The CDR3 is made up of 12 amino acids. From germline, CDR1 is DFQATT and CDR2 SNEGSKA (reference sequence). The CDR3 coding sequence is TGCAGTGCAGAGGGGACAGCAAACATTCAGTACTTC. This translates into CSAEGTANIQYF.

This clonotype was counted at least ten times. The CDR3 spells CASSLLAANTGELFF. The CDR3 nucleotides read TGTGCCAGCAGTCTTCTAGCGGCGAACACCGGGGAGCTGTTTTTT. The gene calls are TRBV7-2 and TRBJ2-2; the match to TRBD2 covers 7 bases. The germline V gene encodes CDR1 SGHTA and CDR2 FQGNSA. This CDR3 is 15 amino acids long. J gave up 0 bases and V 6 bases, and 4 bases lay outside the gene matches.

This clonotype was observed a few times. The gene calls are TRBV27 and TRBJ2-3; 10 positions match TRBD1. Germline V gene data show CDR1 as MNHEY and CDR2 as SMNVEV (reference sequence). The CDR3 length is 15 residues. The junction had 6 bases not matched to a gene; V was cut back by 3 bases and J by 6 bases. In DNA form, the CDR3 reads TGTGCCAGCAGTTTGTGGGACAGGGGCCCCGATACGCAGTATTTT. As protein: CASSLWDRGPDTQYF.

The gene calls are TRBV5-4 and TRBJ1-6; D ambiguous. Germline V gives CDR1 SGHNT, CDR2 YYREEE (reference sequence). This CDR3 region has 12 residues. V was trimmed by 6 bases and J by 6 bases, leaving 7 bases between them. DNA for the CDR3: TGTGCCAGCAATGGACGTAATTCACCCCTCCACTTT. It specifies CASNGRNSPLHF.

The chain couples TRBV25-1 to TRBJ2-7; possibly TRBD2 for D (5 bases). The ends were cut back, 7 bases at V and 2 bases at J, with 18 bases in the middle. The CDR3 totals 15 residues. Germline-derived CDR1 and CDR2 are MGHDK and SYGVNS. The CDR3 DNA reads TGTGCCAGCATGGGTTATGACGGAGGCACCTACGAGCAGTACTTC. Translation gives CASMGYDGGTYEQYF.

This clonotype was counted at least ten times. This rearrangement joins TRBV2 to TRBJ2-3; no firm D call. V lost 6 bases and J 0 bases, leaving 16 bases between the germline ends. CDR1 SNHLY and CDR2 FYNNEI come from the germline V gene. The CDR3 consists of 16 residues. The CDR3 DNA is TGTGCCAGCAGGGTCCGAGCAGGCACTAGCACAGATACGCAGTATTTT. Translation gives CASRVRAGTSTDTQYF.

The V and J genes are TRBV4-1 and TRBJ1-2; D is uncertain. Germline V lookup: CDR1 MGHRA, CDR2 YSYEKL. CDR3 length equals 13 residues. The V and J ends lost 3 bases and 0 bases respectively, with 5 bases between them. Here the CDR3 reads CASSQVANYGYTF. The CDR3 DNA reads TGCGCCAGCAGCCAGGTAGCTAACTATGGCTACACCTTC.

This clonotype was counted a few times. This sequence joins TRBV12-3 or TRBV12-4 and TRBJ1-1; 8 bases match TRBD1. Germline trimming cut 5 bases from V and 3 bases from J; bases unmatched to any gene: 5. This CDR3 is built from 14 residues. CDR3 in amino acids: CASSARTGYTEAFF. CDR3 in DNA: TGTGCCAGCAGTGCCCGGACAGGGTACACTGAAGCTTTCTTT.

This clonotype appeared once. The rearrangement links TRBV9 to TRBJ2-2, with TRBD2 identical over 7 bases. From germline, CDR1 is SGDLS and CDR2 YYNGEE. With 3 bases clipped from V and 4 bases from J, the junction kept 9 bases outside the gene matches. This CDR3 spans 16 amino acids. The CDR3 DNA is TGTGCCAGCAGCGCCAAAGCGGGGTCAGGCACCGGGGAGCTGTTTTTT. It codes for CASSAKAGSGTGELFF.

This clonotype has only a few counts. The CDR3 spells CASSLFVGGGASETQYF. The CDR3 DNA reads as TGTGCCAGCAGTTTATTCGTAGGCGGGGGGGCCAGCGAGACCCAGTACTTC. V gene TRBV12-3 or TRBV12-4 combines with J gene TRBJ2-5; 9 nucleotides match TRBD2. V shed 2 bases, J shed 5 bases, and the junction held 12 bases outside the gene matches. The CDR3 length is 17 residues.

This clonotype was seen repeatedly, ten times or more. V gene TRBV18 combines with J gene TRBJ2-5; 11 nucleotides agree with TRBD2. Germline trimming cut 5 bases from V and 2 bases from J; bases unmatched to any gene: 7. This CDR3 comprises 16 residues. CDR1 and CDR2 (germline): KGHSH, LQKENI. The CDR3 is CASSSGTSGSQETQYF. In nucleotides, the CDR3 is TGTGCCAGCTCAAGTGGGACTAGCGGATCGCAAGAGACCCAGTACTTC.